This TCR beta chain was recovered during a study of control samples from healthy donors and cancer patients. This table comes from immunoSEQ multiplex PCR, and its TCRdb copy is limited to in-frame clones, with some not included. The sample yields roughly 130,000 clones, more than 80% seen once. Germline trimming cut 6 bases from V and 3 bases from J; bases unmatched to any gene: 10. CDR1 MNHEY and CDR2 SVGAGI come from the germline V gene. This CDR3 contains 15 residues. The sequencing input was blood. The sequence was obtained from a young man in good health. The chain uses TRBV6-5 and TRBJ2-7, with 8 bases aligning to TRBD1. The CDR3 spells CASRKATGAVYEQYF. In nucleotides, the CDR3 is TGTGCCAGCAGAAAGGCGACAGGGGCGGTCTACGAGCAGTACTTC.